What follows are 9 T cell receptor beta chains derived from one specimen sequenced in a study of blood T cell repertoires in COVID-19. Produced via immunoSEQ multiplex PCR; TCRdb's table is partial and in-frame only. This sample has approximately 380,000 clones, with roughly 91% found just once. Sequencing was performed on PBMCs or T cells enriched from blood (not recorded which). The receptors derive from a woman aged 18-30 years who had recovered from COVID-19.

The rearrangement links TRBV6-5 to TRBJ1-2, with TRBD1 matching over 10 bases. The CDR3 runs 14 residues. Germline assignment: CDR1 MNHEY and CDR2 SVGAGI. Losses at the gene ends were 6 bases for V and 5 bases for J; bases not matched to a gene: 6. This chain's CDR3 is CASSPTGGGYGYTF. Here the CDR3 DNA reads TGTGCCAGCAGCCCGACAGGGGGCGGGTATGGCTACACCTTC.

A single count supports this clone. The gene calls are TRBV11-3 and TRBJ2-3; 8 nucleotides match TRBD2. The V and J ends lost 0 bases and 8 bases, in that order; junction bases with no gene match: 7. The V gene's germline CDR1 is SGHNT and CDR2 YENEEA. The CDR3 runs 15 residues. CDR3 residues: CASSLDGGGPGTQYF. CDR3 nucleotides: TGTGCCAGCAGCTTAGACGGCGGGGGGCCAGGTACGCAGTATTTT.

The chain carries TRBV6-2 or TRBV6-3 and TRBJ1-1, with a possible D match to TRBD1 (5 bases). Germline values: CDR1 MNHEY, CDR2 SVGEGT. The V end was cut by 1 base, the J end by 5 bases, with 11 bases between. This CDR3 contains 14 residues. CDR3 loop: CASSYLWGRTEAFF. The CDR3 bases are TGTGCCAGCAGTTACTTATGGGGGAGGACTGAAGCTTTCTTT.

The J gene is TRBJ2-1, the V gene TRBV2; 9 bases align to TRBD2. This CDR3 contains 13 residues. The V and J ends lost 4 bases and 8 bases, in that order; junction bases with no gene match: 3. CDR1 and CDR2 (germline): SNHLY, FYNNEI. The CDR3 coding sequence is TGTGCCAGCAGTGGCTCTAGCGGGGATGAGCAGTTCTTC. This gives the protein CASSGSSGDEQFF.

V gene TRBV5-1 combines with J gene TRBJ2-2; 10 nucleotides align to TRBD2. This CDR3 comprises 16 residues. The germline V gene encodes CDR1 SGHRS and CDR2 YFSETQ. V lost 5 bases to trimming and J lost 6 bases; unmatched junction nucleotides: 10. CDR3 DNA: TGCGCCAGCAGGGCTAGCGGGGGCCCTAATTCCGGGGAGCTGTTTTTT. This encodes CASRASGGPNSGELFF.

CDR3 in amino acids: CASSPSPGIVEEKLFF. CDR3 nucleotides: TGTGCCAGCTCACCATCTCCCGGGATTGTAGAAGAAAAACTGTTTTTT. V gene TRBV18 combines with J gene TRBJ1-4; D unclear. Germline V lookup: CDR1 KGHSH, CDR2 LQKENI. The CDR3 totals 16 residues. V was pared by 2 bases and J by 8 bases, with 18 bases between.

The chain recombines TRBV5-4 with TRBJ2-2; D uncertain. The ends were cut back, 0 bases at V and 4 bases at J, with 10 bases in the middle. The CDR3 has 15 residues. Looked up from germline, CDR1 is SGHNT and CDR2 is YYREEE (reference sequence). The CDR3 nucleotides read TGTGCCAGCAGCTTGGATAGATTGGTCACCGGGGAGCTGTTTTTT. Translating gives CASSLDRLVTGELFF.

The chain uses TRBV24-1 and TRBJ2-7; weak D call: TRBD1 (5 bases). The V gene lost 5 bases and the J gene lost 3 bases, with 10 bases spanning the gap. CDR1 is KGHDR, CDR2 SFDVKD, per germline. The CDR3 is 13 residues long. The CDR3 protein is CATSVPDSYEQYF. For the CDR3, the DNA is TGTGCCACCAGTGTACCCGACAGCTACGAGCAGTACTTC.

This chain connects TRBV7-3 to TRBJ2-3; no clear D. Trimming pared 5 bases from V and 4 bases from J, leaving 10 bases between. Germline assignment: CDR1 SGHTA and CDR2 FQGTGA. This CDR3 has 13 residues. CDR3 nucleotide sequence: TGTGCCAGCAGCCCGAGTTTCCCAGATACGCAGTATTTT. It specifies CASSPSFPDTQYF.